This TCR beta chain was captured in a study of spatial heterogeneity in lung cancer. CDR3 length: 12 residues. V was clipped by 5 bases and J by 6 bases, with 8 bases between them. Germline assignment: CDR1 SGHTA and CDR2 FQGNSA. Time point here: sample taken at primary tumor resection. Without sorting, whole RNA was sequenced from tumor, nontumor lung or frozen PBMC. TCRdb used MiXCR to reprocess the 5' RACE reads, holding one entry per CDR3 protein. Of about 48,000 distinct CDR3 sequences listed, roughly 5% are singletons. This clonotype was observed a few times. The source was PBMCs, collected at surgery. The chain recombines TRBV7-2 with TRBJ1-5; D ambiguous. The TCR comes from a male donor with early-stage non-small cell lung cancer. CDR3 sequence reads: CASSARGQPQHF. CDR3 sequence (DNA): TGTGCCAGCAGCGCCCGCGGTCAGCCCCAGCATTTT.